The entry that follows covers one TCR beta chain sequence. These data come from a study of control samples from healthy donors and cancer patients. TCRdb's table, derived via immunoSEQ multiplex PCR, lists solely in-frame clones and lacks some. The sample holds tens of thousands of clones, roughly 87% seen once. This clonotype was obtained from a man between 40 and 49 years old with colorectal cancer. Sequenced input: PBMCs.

The CDR3 region is CAWSVGGGPDTQYF. The CDR3 DNA reads TGTGCCTGGAGTGTAGGGGGAGGGCCGGATACGCAGTATTTT. The chain employs TRBV30 and TRBJ2-3, with D perhaps matching TRBD2 (7 bases). The CDR3 runs 14 residues. Germline values: CDR1 GTSNPN, CDR2 SVGIG (reference sequence). V lost 0 bases, J lost 6 bases, and 13 bases lay in between.